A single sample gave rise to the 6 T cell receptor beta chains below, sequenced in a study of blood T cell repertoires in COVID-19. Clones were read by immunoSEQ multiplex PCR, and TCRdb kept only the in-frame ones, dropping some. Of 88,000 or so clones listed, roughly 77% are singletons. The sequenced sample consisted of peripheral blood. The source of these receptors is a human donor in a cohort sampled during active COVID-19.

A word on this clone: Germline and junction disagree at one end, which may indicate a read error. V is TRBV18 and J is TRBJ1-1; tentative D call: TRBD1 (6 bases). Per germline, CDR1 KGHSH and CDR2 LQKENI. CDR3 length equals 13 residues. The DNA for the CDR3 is TGTGCCAGCTCACCAACGGACAGTGGGATTGTAGGGTTT. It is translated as CASSPTDSGIVGF.

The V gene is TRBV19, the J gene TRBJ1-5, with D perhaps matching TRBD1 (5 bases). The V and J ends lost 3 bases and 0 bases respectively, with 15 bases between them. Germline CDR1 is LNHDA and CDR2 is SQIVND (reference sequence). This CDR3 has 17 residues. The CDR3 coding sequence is TGTGCCAGTAGTATTCGGGGGGGATGGGCTAGCAATCAGCCCCAGCATTTT. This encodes CASSIRGGWASNQPQHF.

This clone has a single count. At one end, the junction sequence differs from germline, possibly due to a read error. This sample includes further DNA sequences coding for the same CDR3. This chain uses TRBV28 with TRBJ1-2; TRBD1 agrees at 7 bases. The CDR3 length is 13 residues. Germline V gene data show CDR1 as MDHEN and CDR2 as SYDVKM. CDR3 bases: TGTGCCAGTAGTTTAAACGGGGGACAGGGCTACACCTTC. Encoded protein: CASSLNGGQGYTF.

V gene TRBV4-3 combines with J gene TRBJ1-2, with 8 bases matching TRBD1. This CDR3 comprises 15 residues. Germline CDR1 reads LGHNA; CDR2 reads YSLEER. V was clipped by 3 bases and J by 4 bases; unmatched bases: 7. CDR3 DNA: TGCGCCAGCAGCCAGACGACAGGGGAGGGCTATGGCTACACCTTC. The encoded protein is CASSQTTGEGYGYTF.

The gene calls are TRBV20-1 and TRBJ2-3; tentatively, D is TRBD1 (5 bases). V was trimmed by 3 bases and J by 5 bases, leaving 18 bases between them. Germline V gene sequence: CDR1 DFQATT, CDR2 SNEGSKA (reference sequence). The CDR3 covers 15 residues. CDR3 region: CSASPDSQGRDTQYF. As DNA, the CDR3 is TGCAGTGCTAGTCCCGACAGCCAGGGCAGAGATACGCAGTATTTT.

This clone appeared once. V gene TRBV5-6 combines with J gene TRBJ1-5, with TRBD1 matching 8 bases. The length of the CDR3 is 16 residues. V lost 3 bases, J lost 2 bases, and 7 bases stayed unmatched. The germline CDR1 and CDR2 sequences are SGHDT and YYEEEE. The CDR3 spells CASSSSTGGGNQPQHF. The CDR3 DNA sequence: TGTGCCAGCAGCTCAAGTACAGGGGGGGGCAATCAGCCCCAGCATTTT.